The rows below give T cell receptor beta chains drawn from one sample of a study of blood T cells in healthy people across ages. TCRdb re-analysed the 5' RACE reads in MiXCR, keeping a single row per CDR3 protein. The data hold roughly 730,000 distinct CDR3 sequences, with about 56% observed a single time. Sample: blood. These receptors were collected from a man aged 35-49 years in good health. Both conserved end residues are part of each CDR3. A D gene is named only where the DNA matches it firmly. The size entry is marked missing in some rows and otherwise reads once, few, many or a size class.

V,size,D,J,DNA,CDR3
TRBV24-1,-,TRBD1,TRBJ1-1,TGTGCCACCAGTGACCTCAGGGGGGCCGAAGCTTTCTTT,CATSDLRGAEAFF
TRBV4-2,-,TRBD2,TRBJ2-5,TGTGCCAGCAGCCAAGATAGGTCGGCTAGCGGGGGTGGTGAGACCCAGTACTTC,CASSQDRSASGGGETQYF
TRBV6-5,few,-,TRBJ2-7,TGTGCCAGCAGTTCCCTGTGGCAGGCTAGAGACGAGCAGTACTTC,CASSSLWQARDEQYF
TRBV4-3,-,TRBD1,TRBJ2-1,TGCGCCAGCAGCCAAGAAAGGGGGCCCTACAATGAGCAGTTCTTC,CASSQERGPYNEQFF
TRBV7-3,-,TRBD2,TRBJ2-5,TGTGCCAGCAGCTTAGTTGGCTCAGCGGGAAATGAGCAGTACTTC,CASSLVGSAGNEQYF
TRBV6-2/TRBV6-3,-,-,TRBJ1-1,TGTGCCAGCAGTTACGGGACACAGAACACTGAAGCTTTCTTT,CASSYGTQNTEAFF
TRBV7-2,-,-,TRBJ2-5,TGTGCCAGCAGCTTAGCGCTTAGGACCCAGTACTTC,CASSLALRTQYF
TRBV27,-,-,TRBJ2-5,TGTGCCAGCAGAACCCAGTCAGAGACCCAGTACTTC,CASRTQSETQYF
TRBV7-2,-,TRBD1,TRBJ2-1,TGTGCCAGCAGCACACTATTGGGACAGGGGAAGTTCTTC,CASSTLLGQGKFF
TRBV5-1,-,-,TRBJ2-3,TGCGCCAGCAGCCCACCGACGAAAGCGCTCACAGATACGCAGTATTTT,CASSPPTKALTDTQYF
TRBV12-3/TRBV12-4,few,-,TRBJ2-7,TGTGCCAGCAGGATAGGGCCCGGACAGACCTACGAGCAGTACTTC,CASRIGPGQTYEQYF
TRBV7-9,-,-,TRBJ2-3,TGTGCCAGCAGCCGGGACTCCGACACAGATACGCAGTATTTT,CASSRDSDTDTQYF
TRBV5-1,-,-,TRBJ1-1,TGCGCCAGCAGCGTGGAAGGGAACACTGAAGCTTTCTTT,CASSVEGNTEAFF
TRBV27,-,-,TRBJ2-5,TGTGCCAGCAGTAATTGGCAACACGGAGAGACCCAGTACTTC,CASSNWQHGETQYF
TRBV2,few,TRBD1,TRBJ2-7,TGTGCCAGCAGGGTCGACAGGGCCAACGAGCAGTACTTC,CASRVDRANEQYF
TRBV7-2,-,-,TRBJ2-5,TGTGCCAGCAGCAAACCCCAGGGATCCGAGACCCAGTACTTC,CASSKPQGSETQYF
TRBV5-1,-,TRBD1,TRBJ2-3,TGCGCCAGCAGCCCCGACGGGACAGGGACGCAGTATTTT,CASSPDGTGTQYF
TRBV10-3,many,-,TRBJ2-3,TGTGCCATCAGTGAGTCGACGGGCACAGATACGCAGTATTTT,CAISESTGTDTQYF
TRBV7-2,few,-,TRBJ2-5,TGTGCCAGCAGCGTTAGAGGGGAAAAGACCCAGTACTTC,CASSVRGEKTQYF
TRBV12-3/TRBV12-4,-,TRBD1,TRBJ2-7,TGTGCCAGCAGTAGACAGGGCAGGGACTACGAGCAGTACTTC,CASSRQGRDYEQYF
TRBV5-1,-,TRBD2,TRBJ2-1,TGCGCCAGCAGCTTGGAGAGCGGGACCGACCAGGAGTTCTTC,CASSLESGTDQEFF
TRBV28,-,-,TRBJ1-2,TGTGCCAGCAGTCCTAACACCCCGGACAGTAGTGGCTACACCTTC,CASSPNTPDSSGYTF
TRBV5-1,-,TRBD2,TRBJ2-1,TGCGCCAGCAGCTTGTCAAGCGGGAGGGCCTACAATGAGCAGTTCTTC,CASSLSSGRAYNEQFF
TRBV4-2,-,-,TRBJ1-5,TGTGCCAGCAGCACTACCGACAAGACCAATCAGCCCCAGCATTTT,CASSTTDKTNQPQHF